What follows are 6 T cell receptor beta chains derived from one specimen sequenced in a study of cytomegalovirus exposure and HLA in healthy donors. 13 Jbeta primers and 60 Vbeta primers were used for the PCR. Using immunoSEQ multiplex PCR, the repertoire was profiled, and TCRdb retains in-frame clones only, with some absent. The top ten hold over 1.2% of the sample, which has about 160,000 clones, approximately 76% seen once. Material for sequencing was PBMCs. The receptors stem from a man in his sixties in good health and CMV-seronegative.

The rearrangement links TRBV7-2 to TRBJ2-5, with 7 positions matching TRBD1. The germline CDR1 and CDR2 sequences are SGHTA and FQGNSA. The J segment lost 5 bases and the V segment lost 5 bases, leaving 8 bases of the junction unmatched. This CDR3 comprises 14 residues. The CDR3 reads CASSLDRASETQYF. The CDR3 nucleotides read TGTGCCAGCAGCCTAGACAGGGCAAGCGAGACCCAGTACTTC.

The chain employs TRBV10-3 and TRBJ1-4; D remains unclear. Looked up from germline, CDR1 is ENHRY and CDR2 is SYGVKD. CDR3 size: 13 residues. V lost 2 bases to trimming and J lost 3 bases, with 4 bases between them. This chain's CDR3 is CAISEGPNEKLFF. The CDR3, as DNA: TGTGCCATCAGTGAGGGGCCTAATGAAAAACTGTTTTTT.

The chain couples TRBV7-9 to TRBJ1-5; D uncertain. The V gene lost 3 bases and the J gene lost 5 bases, with 8 bases spanning the gap. The germline V gene has CDR1 SEHNR and CDR2 FQNEAQ (reference sequence). The CDR3 is 13 amino acids. The CDR3 spells CASSLLSDQPQHF. The DNA for the CDR3 is TGTGCCAGCAGCTTGCTGAGCGATCAGCCCCAGCATTTT. Full variable domain (outside the CDR3, taken from reference TRBV7-9 and TRBJ1-5): DTGVSQNPRHKITKRGQNVTFRCDPISEHNRLYWYRQTLGQGPEFLTYFQNEAQLEKSRLLSDRFSAERPKGSFSTLEIQRTEQGDSAMYLCASSLLSDQPQHFGDGTRLSIL.

V gene TRBV28 combines with J gene TRBJ1-4, with D possibly TRBD1 on 6 matching bases. The CDR3 covers 13 residues. Deletions cut 2 bases from V and 7 bases from J, with 8 bases between. Per the germline V gene, CDR1 is MDHEN and CDR2 is SYDVKM. Here the CDR3 DNA reads TGTGCCAGCAGTTTAGGCAGGGGTGAAAAACTGTTTTTT. This codes for CASSLGRGEKLFF.

V usage is TRBV5-1 and J usage is TRBJ2-5; TRBD1 aligns across 8 bases. There are 13 residues in the CDR3. CDR1 is SGHRS, CDR2 YFSETQ, per germline. The V gene end was trimmed by 4 bases and the J gene end by 5 bases; junction bases not matched to a gene: 4. The chain's CDR3 is CASSQQGGETQYF. The CDR3 bases are TGCGCCAGCAGCCAACAGGGGGGTGAGACCCAGTACTTC.

The chain employs TRBV4-3 and TRBJ2-6, with TRBD1 matching over 12 bases. This CDR3 contains 19 residues. The J segment lost 3 bases and the V segment lost 4 bases, leaving 10 bases of the junction unmatched. Per the germline V gene, CDR1 is LGHNA and CDR2 is YSLEER. In DNA, the CDR3 is TGCGCCAGCAGCCGTCTAACCGGGACAGGGGGCTTTGGGGCCAACGTCCTGACTTTC. Residues: CASSRLTGTGGFGANVLTF.